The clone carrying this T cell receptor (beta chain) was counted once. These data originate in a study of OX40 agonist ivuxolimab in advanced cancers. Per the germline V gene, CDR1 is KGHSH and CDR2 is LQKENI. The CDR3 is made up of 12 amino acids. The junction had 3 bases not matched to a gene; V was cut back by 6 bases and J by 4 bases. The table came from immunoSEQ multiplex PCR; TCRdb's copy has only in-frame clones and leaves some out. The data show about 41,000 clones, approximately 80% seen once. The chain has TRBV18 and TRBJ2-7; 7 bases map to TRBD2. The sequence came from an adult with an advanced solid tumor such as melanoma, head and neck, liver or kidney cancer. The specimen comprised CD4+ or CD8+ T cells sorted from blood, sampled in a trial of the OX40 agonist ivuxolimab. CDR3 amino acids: CASSREGYEQYF. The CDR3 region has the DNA TGTGCCAGCTCCAGGGAGGGGTACGAGCAGTACTTC.